Listed below are T cell receptor beta chains from one sample, sequenced in a study of graft-versus-host responses after intestinal transplantation. Produced via immunoSEQ multiplex PCR; TCRdb's table is partial and in-frame only. The data hold tens of thousands of clones, with 83% observed a single time. The sample in question was PBMCs, obtained about 27 days after intestinal transplant. Every receptor here comes from a human patient who received an intestinal transplant, so some T cells may come from the graft donor. Each CDR3 is given with its conserved first and last residue. The D gene is left open where the match is weak. A clone size is listed for some rows: how often the clone was seen (once, few, many), or a class if it is expanded.

V	D	size	J	DNA	CDR3
TRBV4-2	NA	once	TRBJ2-7	TGTGCCAGCAGCCAAGCCACACACTCCTACGAGCAGTACTTC	CASSQATHSYEQYF
TRBV4-2	NA	NA	TRBJ1-5	TGTGCCAGCAGCCAAGATAGAACTTACCAGCATTTT	CASSQDRTYQHF
TRBV2	NA	few	TRBJ2-7	TGTGCCAGCAGTTCTTACTTCTACGAGCAGTACTTC	CASSSYFYEQYF
TRBV9	NA	NA	TRBJ2-3	TGTGCCAGCACCCTTGGGGGGGGCAGGGGCCCAACAGATACGCAGTATTTT	CASTLGGGRGPTDTQYF
TRBV2	NA	few	TRBJ1-3	TGTGCCAGCAGTGAAGGATCGTCTGGAAACACCATATATTTT	CASSEGSSGNTIYF
TRBV28	NA	NA	TRBJ2-7	TGTGCCAGCCGGTCGGGATGGGCCTACGAGCAGTACTTC	CASRSGWAYEQYF
TRBV7-9	NA	NA	TRBJ2-3	TGTGCCAGCAGCTCGGGCGGGAGACAGGGAAGCACAGATACGCAGTATTTT	CASSSGGRQGSTDTQYF
TRBV9	TRBD1	NA	TRBJ2-7	TGTGCCAGCACAGACAGGGATGATGGCGAGCAGTACTTC	CASTDRDDGEQYF
TRBV5-1	NA	NA	TRBJ1-1	TGCGCCAGCAGCTCTTCCCGGGGGGGCCCGGACACTGAAGCTTTCTTT	CASSSSRGGPDTEAFF
TRBV7-2	TRBD2	once	TRBJ2-5	TGTGCCAGCAGCTTACCGGGACTAGCAGAGACCCAGTACTTC	CASSLPGLAETQYF
TRBV7-2	TRBD2	NA	TRBJ2-1	TGTGCCAGCAGCTCCCACGTACTAGCGGGAGATCTCGACAATGAGCAGTTCTTC	CASSSHVLAGDLDNEQFF
TRBV19	NA	NA	TRBJ2-5	TGTGCCAGTAGTATAGGGATCCAAGAGACCCAGTACTTC	CASSIGIQETQYF
TRBV9	NA	few	TRBJ2-5	TGTGCCAGCAGCGTAGAAGGGGGCCAAGAGACCCAGTACTTC	CASSVEGGQETQYF
TRBV30	NA	few	TRBJ1-3	TGTGCCTGGAGTCAGGGCCGCTCTGGAAACACCATATATTTT	CAWSQGRSGNTIYF
TRBV2	TRBD2	NA	TRBJ2-1	TGTGCCAGCATCGGCGGGGGTTTCAATGAGCAGTTCTTC	CASIGGGFNEQFF
TRBV4-2	TRBD2	NA	TRBJ2-7	TGTGCCAGCAGCCGGGGACTAGCGGGCTCCTACGAGCAGTACTTC	CASSRGLAGSYEQYF
TRBV28	NA	NA	TRBJ1-4	TGTGCCAGCAGTTTCCGGGAGCGGGATGAAAAACTGTTTTTT	CASSFRERDEKLFF
TRBV28	NA	NA	TRBJ1-5	TGTGCCAGCAGTTTTGGGGGACAGCCCCAGCATTTT	CASSFGGQPQHF
TRBV27	NA	few	TRBJ1-5	TGTGCCAGCAGTCCCTCTTCAGGGGTGGATCAGCCCCAGCATTTT	CASSPSSGVDQPQHF
TRBV29-1	NA	NA	TRBJ1-2	TGCAGCGTTGAAGGACGGGAATTGGAAGGCTACACCTTC	CSVEGRELEGYTF
TRBV2	TRBD1	NA	TRBJ2-3	TGTGCCAGCAATGACAGGGGCGTTACAGATACGCAGTATTTT	CASNDRGVTDTQYF
TRBV7-9	TRBD1	NA	TRBJ2-4	TGTGCCAGCAGCTCAATCGCTTCCGGGACAGGGGTAAACATTCAGTACTTC	CASSSIASGTGVNIQYF
TRBV5-4	NA	NA	TRBJ2-1	TGTGCCAGCAGCTTGCTGCTAGCTTCCTACAATGAGCAGCTCTTC	CASSLLLASYNEQLF
TRBV6-6	TRBD1	few	TRBJ1-5	TGTGCCAGCAGTTACTGGGACAGGGAGGGCAATCAGCCCCAGCATTTT	CASSYWDREGNQPQHF
TRBV2	NA	once	TRBJ2-7	TGTGCCAGCAGTGAAGACGAGACTTACTACGAGCAGTACTTC	CASSEDETYYEQYF
TRBV19	NA	NA	TRBJ2-1	TGTGCCACTGACTACAATGAGCAGTTCTTC	CATDYNEQFF
TRBV4-1	TRBD2	NA	TRBJ2-5	TGCGCCAGCAGCCAACGGCCGTTAACTAGCGGGGGGGCGGAGACCCAGTACTTC	CASSQRPLTSGGAETQYF